A single T cell receptor (beta chain) is shown here with its context. V dropped 6 bases and J dropped 4 bases, with 14 bases sitting between them. The CDR3 length is 14 residues. Germline CDR1 MGHRA, CDR2 YSYEKL. Clones were sequenced by immunoSEQ multiplex PCR, and TCRdb holds only the in-frame ones, with some missing. The repertoire holds around 69,000 clones, roughly nine tenths seen once, with about 5.8% in the top ten. These data originate in a study of T cell changes during pregnancy in multiple sclerosis. The sequence derives from a female donor with multiple sclerosis, enrolled in a pregnancy study. Material: CD8+ T cells from peripheral blood mononuclear cells, obtained before pregnancy. The gene calls are TRBV4-1 and TRBJ2-3; TRBD2 might be the D (5 bases). CDR3 sequence (DNA): TGCGCCAGCAGTCCCTCGGGGAGCTCAGATACGCAGTATTTT. Its protein product is CASSPSGSSDTQYF.